This T cell receptor beta chain was obtained from a study of a mutant IDH1 vaccine in newly diagnosed glioma. Whole-study context: Investigators started vaccination 4-6 weeks after radiotherapy alone, or with temozolomide cycles. Among treated patients, about 62% were male and around 40% female, and mean age was 40.4 years. Points from the study as a whole: Pseudoprogression appeared independent of alterations in top peripheral clonotypes.

To note about this clone: Its matching antigen is unknown.

The time point denotes: week 35, safety follow-up. The content of each vaccine dose was 300 ug of mutant IDH1 20-mer peptide, and topical imiquimod accompanied it. Each donor presented with a new WHO grade 3 or 4 astrocytoma that tested IDH1-mutant and showed ATRX loss. The germline CDR1 and CDR2 sequences are MNHNS and SASEGT. The V end lost 6 bases, the J end lost 2 bases, and 6 bases lay between the germline ends. The CDR3 covers 12 residues. The data were produced by immunoSEQ multiplex PCR, yet TCRdb's version contains in-frame clones alone and is incomplete. The sample includes 50,000 to 70,000 clones, roughly 68% of them seen just once.

This receptor was taken from a man aged 45-60 years with glioma. The sequencing here drew on PBMCs, taken from a glioma patient whose treatment included an IDH1 peptide vaccine. The chain has TRBV6-1 and TRBJ2-3; D call uncertain. The CDR3 DNA reads as TGTGCCAGCAGGGCTCTCACAGATACGCAGTATTTT. This sequence encodes CASRALTDTQYF.